This TCR beta chain emerged from a study of PD-L1 blockade in urothelial cancer (dated by TCRdb to 2016 to 2017). Looking at the study overall: All patients started therapy in the mid-2010s and received atezolizumab 1,200 mg intravenously every 3 weeks. Durable clinical benefit meant progression-free survival longer than 6 months, and TCR features were also tested against progression-free and overall survival. In the same patients, pretreatment tumors underwent whole exome sequencing and RNA sequencing in addition to TCR sequencing. Blood samples yielded a median of around 150,000 T cells and more than 80,000 unique TCRs, with median clonality 0.080. Pretreatment blood TCR-seq was available for about 27 patients, at least one posttreatment blood collection was obtained for about 24 patients, and tumor TCR-seq was available for about 24 patients. Somatic, immune and clinical correlates of response to PD-L1 blockade with atezolizumab in urothelial cancer were the focus of an exploratory multi-omic analysis. Twenty-five of 29 patients were identified as males with urothelial cancer of bladder origin, and a prior smoking history was reported by 18 of 29 patients. Pretreatment tumor samples and matched peripheral blood, collected serially before and after atezolizumab treatment, underwent TCR sequencing. Blood samples were analyzed at 3 weeks after treatment start (second dose) and at 6 weeks after treatment start. Patients had an ECOG performance status of 0 or 1 and had received between 0 and 3 prior chemotherapy regimens. Durable clinical benefit was achieved by nine patients but not by the remaining 20. General conclusions and limits of the study: Improved progression-free and overall survival was associated with having pretreatment peripheral blood TCR clonality below the median. Patients with durable benefit showed greater expansion of tumor-associated TCR clones in peripheral blood 3 weeks after starting treatment (n ≈ 20, p = 0.022). Because of the small sample size (n ≈ 29) and the many exploratory analyses performed, the results are intended to be regarded as hypothesis-generating.

Comment on this clone: This clone's antigen is unknown. Base qualities are not provided; no much larger clone lies one nucleotide away.

A cohort of 25 to 30 patients with locally advanced or metastatic urothelial carcinoma, treated at Memorial Sloan Kettering on a trial protocol, was included. Peripheral blood mononuclear cells were collected pretreatment and during treatment, with between 1 and 8 total time points per patient. The Qiagen DNeasy Blood extraction kit was used to purify genomic DNA from total PBMCs and tumor samples. PBMCs were collected pretreatment and during treatment, and were isolated and stored as previously described. V loses 0 bases of germline sequence and J loses 7 bases, and the interval between the two ends is 13 bases. There are 15 amino acids in the CDR3, from cysteine to phenylalanine inclusive. The retained sequence is limited to the CDR3, 45 bases, with the frame set at the first base. Taken from the germline V gene, the CDR1 and CDR2 loops are MGHRA and YSYEKL. To estimate absolute template abundance from read counts, synthetic TCR analog templates were spiked into each PCR. The immunoSEQ assay was used to amplify TCRbeta CDR3 regions from genomic DNA with bias-controlled V and J gene primers. Sequencing of rearranged TCRbeta segments was done at approximately 20X coverage. The original pipeline was this. Clustering was used to correct sequencing errors, and CDR3s were annotated against IMGT to assign V, D and J genes. Only productive TCRbeta rearrangements were used in downstream analyses, excluding out-of-frame or stop-codon sequences. To compute clonality, Shannon entropy was normalized by the log of the number of unique productive sequences and then subtracted from one. Fisher's exact test with Benjamini-Hochberg correction, using a cutoff of adjusted p below 0.01, was how clones that differed between time points or between blood and tumor were identified. TCRdb re-hosts the immuneACCESS table, in-frame sequences only. Its copies lack some clones; in the studies checked, an unresolved V gene accounts for under half of them, and the cause for the rest is not known. That table supplies the V and J calls and clone size; D and trimming were determined from the DNA. The sample includes approximately 65,000 clones, with approximately 88% observed a single time. Jointly, the top ten make up around 3.5% of the sample.

The chain links TRBV4-1 with TRBJ1-5, with the D gene uncertain. The specimen was PBMCs, collected around atezolizumab (anti-PD-L1) treatment. The TCR sequence derives from a man aged 60 to 69 with urothelial cancer. The CDR3 amino acid sequence is: CASSQDPTGWQPQHF. The nucleotides are TGCGCCAGCAGCCAAGACCCGACGGGTTGGCAGCCCCAGCATTTT.